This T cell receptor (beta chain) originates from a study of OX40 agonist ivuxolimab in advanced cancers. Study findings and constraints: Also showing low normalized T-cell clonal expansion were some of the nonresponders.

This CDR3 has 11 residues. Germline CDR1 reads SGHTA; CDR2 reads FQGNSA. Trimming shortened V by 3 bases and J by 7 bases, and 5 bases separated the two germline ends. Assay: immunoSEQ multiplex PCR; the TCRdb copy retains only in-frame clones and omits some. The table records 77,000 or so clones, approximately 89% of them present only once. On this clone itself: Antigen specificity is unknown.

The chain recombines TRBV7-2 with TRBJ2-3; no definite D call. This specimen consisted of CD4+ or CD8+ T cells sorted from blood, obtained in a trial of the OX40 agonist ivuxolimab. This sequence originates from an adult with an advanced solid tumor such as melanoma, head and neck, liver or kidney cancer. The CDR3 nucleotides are TGTGCCAGCAGCTTCTATAATACGCAGTATTTT. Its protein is CASSFYNTQYF.